This TCR beta chain was retrieved from a study of T cells after yellow fever vaccination. Findings and limits, study-wide: Subsequent to the booster, the majority of primary-vaccination clones reappeared (around 95% CD4, approximately 90% CD8).

This CDR3 has 16 residues. Per the germline V gene, CDR1 is KGHSH and CDR2 is LQKENI. Trimming cost V 6 bases and J 0 bases, with 15 bases left between them. TCRdb recomputed calls from the 5' RACE reads with MiXCR, one row per CDR3 protein. The table includes 200,000 to 250,000 distinct CDR3 sequences, approximately 3.2% detected once. Note on this clonotype: Its cognate antigen is unknown.

The sequenced sample was CD4+ T cells sorted from PBMCs, obtained 10 days after the yellow fever booster vaccination. This clonotype was obtained from a man aged 18 to 29 who received the YFV17D yellow fever vaccine. The rearrangement joins TRBV18 to TRBJ2-1, with D possibly matching TRBD1 (6 bases). CDR3 nucleotides: TGTGCCAGCTCCAGTCTCAGGGGATACTCCTACAATGAGCAGTTCTTC. Translation gives CASSSLRGYSYNEQFF.